These 20 T cell receptor beta chains originate from one sample sequenced in a study of CD8 T cells in ankylosing spondylitis (dated by TCRdb to 2015 to 2018). Preparation of the library involved 5' RACE. Sequenced on an Illumina HiSeq 2500. TCRdb handled the public reads itself, with Q25 trimming in fastp and clone calling in MiXCR, and kept productive beta chains. Each CDR3 protein appears once, grouped with its most common genes and DNA. Within this sample are about 130,000 distinct CDR3 sequences, with approximately 13% of them counted one time only. The top ten constitute around 3% of the sample. Sequenced material: blood, either unsorted or a sorted T cell fraction (not recorded which). All receptors derive from a female donor with ankylosing spondylitis or in good health (not recorded which).

J is TRBJ1-1 and V is TRBV10-3, with D perhaps TRBD1 (6 bases). Trimming removed 10 bases from V and 3 bases from J, with 21 bases in between. This CDR3 region has 15 residues. Per germline, CDR1 ENHRY and CDR2 SYGVKD. The CDR3 reads CATGGGPGADTEAFF. CDR3 DNA: TGTGCCACGGGGGGCGGGCCTGGGGCGGACACTGAAGCTTTCTTT.

There are a few counts of this clonotype. This chain uses TRBV12-3 or TRBV12-4 with TRBJ2-1; 7 nucleotides agree with TRBD1. CDR3 length: 15 amino acids. The V gene end was trimmed by 5 bases and the J gene end by 2 bases; junction bases not matched to a gene: 6. The CDR3 reads CASSLPGQPYNEQFF. CDR3 DNA: TGTGCCAGCAGTCTACCGGGACAGCCCTACAATGAGCAGTTCTTC.

The gene calls are TRBV7-3 and TRBJ1-1; D unresolved. The CDR3 is 14 residues long. In germline, CDR1 is SGHTA, CDR2 FQGTGA. V was shortened by 2 bases and J by 1 base, with 8 bases between the two germline ends. The DNA of the CDR3 is TGTGCCAGCAGCTTATATTACGGGAACACTGAAGCTTTCTTT. This codes for CASSLYYGNTEAFF.

This clonotype was counted between two and nine times. The chain has TRBV5-1 and TRBJ1-5; no clear D gene. The V gene's germline CDR1 is SGHRS and CDR2 YFSETQ. The length of the CDR3 is 15 residues. V was cut by 1 base and J by 3 bases, with 11 bases left in between. CDR3 DNA: TGCGCCAGCAGCTTGTTTCCTGACGCCAATCAGCCCCAGCATTTT. Translated: CASSLFPDANQPQHF. Using reference TRBV5-1 and TRBJ1-5 for the parts outside the CDR3, the full variable domain is KAGVTQTPRYLIKTRGQQVTLSCSPISGHRSVSWYQQTPGQGLQFLFEYFSETQRNKGNFPGRFSGRQFSNSRSEMNVSTLELGDSALYLCASSLFPDANQPQHFGDGTRLSIL.

Only a few counts were recorded for this clonotype. The rearrangement joins TRBV2 to TRBJ2-5; no firm D call. V lost 2 bases to trimming and J lost 1 base, with 5 bases between them. This CDR3 is 13 amino acids long. CDR1 and CDR2 (germline): SNHLY, FYNNEI. The CDR3 sequence: CASSETSQETQYF. In nucleotides, the CDR3 is TGTGCCAGCAGTGAAACCAGCCAAGAGACCCAGTACTTC.

This clonotype was seen at least ten times. The chain has TRBV28 and TRBJ2-7; 7 bases agree with TRBD2. The CDR3 has 14 residues. V trimming: 5 bases; J trimming: 6 bases; junction bases outside the gene matches: 10. Germline assignment: CDR1 MDHEN and CDR2 SYDVKM. CDR3 nucleotides: TGTGCCAGCAGTAAGACTAGCATGGGCTCCGAGCAGTACTTC. As protein: CASSKTSMGSEQYF.

This clonotype was counted only a few times. The chain joins TRBV6-5 to TRBJ2-3, with TRBD2 matching 15 bases. Trimming took 2 bases from V and 5 from J; bases not matched to a gene: 2. CDR1 and CDR2 (germline): MNHEY, SVGAGI. The CDR3 is made up of 16 amino acids. In DNA form, the CDR3 reads TGTGCCAGCAGTTACGGACTAGCGGGAGGGGTAGATACGCAGTATTTT. Translating it yields CASSYGLAGGVDTQYF.

This clonotype was found many times. J is TRBJ2-5 and V is TRBV20-1; 13 bases are a match to TRBD2. In germline, CDR1 is DFQATT, CDR2 SNEGSKA (reference sequence). Trimming at V came to 4 bases and at J to 3 bases, leaving 5 bases not matched to a gene. CDR3 length equals 15 residues. Here the CDR3 reads CSAIKGTSGKETQYF. The CDR3 coding sequence is TGCAGTGCTATTAAAGGGACTAGCGGGAAAGAGACCCAGTACTTC.

This clonotype occurred many times. The rearrangement links TRBV20-1 to TRBJ2-1; 7 nucleotides line up with TRBD2. The junction had 11 bases not matched to a gene; V was cut back by 3 bases and J by 0 bases. The CDR3 length is 17 residues. Germline V gives CDR1 DFQATT, CDR2 SNEGSKA (reference sequence). Here the CDR3 reads CSASSLAGLSSYNEQFF. In DNA form, the CDR3 reads TGCAGTGCTAGTTCATTAGCGGGTTTAAGCTCCTACAATGAGCAGTTCTTC.

The chain joins TRBV6-5 to TRBJ2-2, with D maybe TRBD1 (6 bases). V was cut by 2 bases and J by 4 bases, with 11 bases left in between. This CDR3 region has 15 residues. The germline V gene has CDR1 MNHEY and CDR2 SVGAGI. CDR3 bases: TGTGCCAGCAGTTACGGGGGCAGGTCCACCGGGGAGCTGTTTTTT. Protein: CASSYGGRSTGELFF.

This clonotype was counted many times. The rearrangement links TRBV7-9 to TRBJ1-1, with TRBD1 as a possible D gene (5 bases). This CDR3 region has 14 residues. The V gene lost 1 base and the J gene lost 6 bases, with 12 bases spanning the gap. The germline CDR1 and CDR2 sequences are SEHNR and FQNEAQ (reference sequence). CDR3: CASSLEQGGSEAFF. DNA of the CDR3: TGTGCCAGCAGCTTAGAGCAGGGAGGATCTGAAGCTTTCTTT.

This clonotype was detected ten times or more. CDR3 residues: CSVLRGETQYF. In DNA, the CDR3 is TGCAGCGTTCTTAGGGGCGAGACCCAGTACTTC. The chain links TRBV29-1 to TRBJ2-5, with a possible D match to TRBD1 (5 bases). The CDR3 is 11 residues long. V was cut by 5 bases and J by 5 bases, with 9 bases left in between. Germline V gives CDR1 SQVTM, CDR2 ANQGSEA.

This clonotype was counted once. A much more abundant neighbour one base away suggests this may be a read error. The chain has TRBV5-5 and TRBJ2-3; D perhaps matches TRBD1 (7 bases). The germline V gene has CDR1 SGHKS and CDR2 YYEKEE (reference sequence). The CDR3 loop spans 16 amino acids. The CDR3 loop is CATSAGQPISTDTQYF. In DNA form, the CDR3 reads TGTGCCACCAGCGCGGGACAGCCAATAAGCACAGATACGCAGTATTTT. Filled out from reference TRBV5-5 and TRBJ2-3, the complete variable domain reads DAGVTQSPTHLIKTRGQQVTLRCSPISGHKSVSWYQQVLGQGPQFIFQYYEKEERGRGNFPDRFSARQFPNYSSELNVNALLLGDSALYLCATSAGQPISTDTQYFGPGTRLTVL.

J is TRBJ2-3 and V is TRBV24-1; the match to TRBD1 covers 7 bases. J gave up 3 bases and V 4 bases, and 0 bases lay outside the gene matches. Germline lookup yields CDR1 KGHDR and CDR2 SFDVKD. The CDR3 is 13 residues long. CDR3 sequence (DNA): TGTGCCACCAGTGAACAGGGGACAGATACGCAGTATTTT. Its translation is CATSEQGTDTQYF.

This clonotype came up a few times. This chain connects TRBV20-1 to TRBJ1-5; a possible D gene is TRBD1 (5 bases). Germline CDR1 is DFQATT and CDR2 is SNEGSKA (reference sequence). The CDR3 has 16 amino acids. The ends were cut back, 2 bases at V and 0 bases at J, with 14 bases in the middle. The chain's CDR3 is CSARWGRGNSNQPQHF. The DNA of the CDR3 is TGCAGTGCTAGATGGGGACGGGGAAATAGCAATCAGCCCCAGCATTTT.

This chain connects TRBV7-3 to TRBJ2-3; D is possibly TRBD1 or TRBD2 (5 bases each). V was pared by 5 bases and J by 3 bases, with 15 bases between. This CDR3 has 15 amino acids. Germline values: CDR1 SGHTA, CDR2 FQGTGA. CDR3 DNA sequence: TGTGCCAGCAGCCCAGCCGGGACGACAACAGATACGCAGTATTTT. As protein: CASSPAGTTTDTQYF.

This clonotype has just a few counts. The chain carries TRBV20-1 and TRBJ2-5; no reliable D call. Germline V gene data show CDR1 as DFQATT and CDR2 as SNEGSKA (reference sequence). This CDR3 has 14 amino acids. V gave up 4 bases and J gave up 2 bases, with 14 bases separating them. CDR3 loop: CSANGPTEQETQYF. The CDR3 DNA follows: TGCAGTGCTAACGGTCCCACAGAGCAAGAGACCCAGTACTTC.

The chain is built from TRBV18 and TRBJ2-7; D is unresolved. Germline CDR1 and CDR2: KGHSH and LQKENI. The CDR3 totals 14 residues. Trimming cost V 3 bases and J 2 bases, with 11 bases left between them. The CDR3 region is CASSPLGLAYEQYF. Written as DNA, the CDR3 is TGTGCCAGCTCACCCTTGGGGTTAGCCTACGAGCAGTACTTC.

This clonotype was found a few times. V and J are TRBV27 and TRBJ2-1; 8 bases line up with TRBD1. The CDR3 runs to 14 residues. V shed 4 bases and J 9 bases; nucleotides not matched to a gene: 8. Germline-derived CDR1 and CDR2 are MNHEY and SMNVEV (reference sequence). The CDR3 DNA sequence: TGTGCCAGCAGTTACCCGGACAGGGTGGCTGAGCAGTTCTTC. Its translation: CASSYPDRVAEQFF.

With regard to this clonotype: This clone may be a read error of a much larger clone one base away. V gene TRBV28 combines with J gene TRBJ2-7, with D unresolved. The CDR3 loop spans 13 amino acids. Germline V CDR1 and CDR2: MDHEN, SYDVKM. The CDR3 coding sequence is TGTGCCAGCAGTAACCGTTATTCCAGGTTACAGCACTTC. It encodes CASSNRYSRLQHF.